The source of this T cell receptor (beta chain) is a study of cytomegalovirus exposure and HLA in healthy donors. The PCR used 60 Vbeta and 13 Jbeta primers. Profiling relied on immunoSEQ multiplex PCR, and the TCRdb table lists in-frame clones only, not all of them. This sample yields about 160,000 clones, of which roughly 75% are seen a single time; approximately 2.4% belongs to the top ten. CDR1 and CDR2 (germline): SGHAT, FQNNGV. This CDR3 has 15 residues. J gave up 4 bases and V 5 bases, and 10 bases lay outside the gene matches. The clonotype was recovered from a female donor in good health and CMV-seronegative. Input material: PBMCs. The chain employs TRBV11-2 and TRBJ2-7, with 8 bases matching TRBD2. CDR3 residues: CASSPPRGAGYEQYF. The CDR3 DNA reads TGTGCCAGCAGCCCGCCGCGGGGGGCGGGATACGAGCAGTACTTC.